This TCR beta chain appears in the sequencing data of a study of blood T cell repertoires in COVID-19 (dated by TCRdb to about 2020). As for the study more broadly: Collaborator samples came from the United States, Italy and Spain and covered acute and convalescent phases of COVID-19. Samples were obtained from the ongoing ImmuneRACE study (first 160 participants) and from about 1,300 subjects provided by 6 global collaborators. Nearly every sample came with metadata listing a de-identified subject ID, COVID-19 status, age in years and sex. The repertoires were made available in a free public database intended to serve as a resource for research on the immune response to SARS-CoV-2. The dataset comprised deeply sampled blood TCRbeta repertoires from subjects exposed to, actively infected with, or recovered from COVID-19. The prospective study material was composed of cDNA or gDNA derived from T cells, B-cell-depleted T cells, or PBMCs. Where available, HLA class I and class II types were taken from metadata supplied by the sample provider and were not determined by assay-based typing. Summary of the overall study and its limitations: The amount of clinical and demographic metadata varied by source and participant and was provided uncurated.

In Seattle, one collaborating source enrolled patients while the infection was active and tracked those patients longitudinally over the course of disease. Collaborating institutions collected whole blood in K2EDTA tubes following their own protocols. Collaborator samples were shipped for TCRbeta analysis as frozen whole blood, isolated PBMCs, or DNA extracted from either sample type. The germline V and J ends show losses of 6 bases and 7 bases respectively, and no gene match explains 4 bases of the junction. From the cysteine up to the phenylalanine, the CDR3 has a length of 13 residues. Only the CDR3 portion is preserved as DNA: 39 bases, with reading frame beginning at the first base. TCRbeta CDR3 regions were amplified from genomic DNA using the immunoSEQ Assay, a bias-controlled multiplex PCR. The authors' analysis ran thus. Within the assay, amplification of reference gene primers was used to estimate how many nucleated cells each sample contained. Sequence reads were collapsed and filtered to measure the absolute abundance of every unique TCRbeta CDR3 rearrangement. Productive Simpson clonality was computed per sample as the square root of Simpson's diversity index over productive rearrangements. This immuneACCESS table, as held by TCRdb, lists in-frame sequences with V and J called but not all clones. Of the missing ones, under half trace to an unresolved V gene in checked studies; the others have no known cause. V, J and clone size reflect that table, while D and trimming were determined from the DNA. This sample has 350,000 or so clones in its table, and over 85% of those were observed once. Jointly, the top ten make up about 3.9% of the sample.

As to this clone: Its binding antigen is unknown. No much larger clonotype is one base removed from it; base qualities were not supplied.

Sequenced: peripheral blood. This sequence originates from a woman aged 55-70 years with COVID-19, enrolled during active disease. The chain is encoded by TRBV12-3 or TRBV12-4 joined to TRBJ2-1; TRBD2 lines up with 9 middle nucleotides. The CDR3 reads CASSGGGGNEQFF. The bases read TGTGCCAGCAGCGGCGGGGGGGGGAATGAGCAGTTCTTC.